The next 17 T cell receptor beta chains were all read from a single sample in a study of blood T cell repertoires in COVID-19. The assay was immunoSEQ multiplex PCR, and TCRdb's table has in-frame clones only and misses some. The sample has 200,000 or so clones, 84% seen once. Sequenced material: PBMCs or T cells enriched from blood (not recorded which). The origin of the receptors is a man aged 55 to 70 who had recovered from COVID-19.

V and J are TRBV7-9 and TRBJ1-2; the match to TRBD1 covers 7 bases. Trimming took 6 bases from V and 1 from J; bases not matched to a gene: 5. The CDR3 has 14 amino acids. The germline CDR1 and CDR2 sequences are SEHNR and FQNEAQ (reference sequence). The CDR3 region is CASRRDRDNYGYTF. For the CDR3, the DNA is TGTGCCAGCAGACGTGACAGGGATAACTATGGCTACACCTTC.

The V call is TRBV25-1, the J call TRBJ2-1; TRBD1 agrees at 9 bases. J lost 10 bases, V lost 3 bases, and 7 bases had no gene match. CDR1 and CDR2 (germline): MGHDK, SYGVNS. The CDR3 is 14 amino acids. The CDR3 is CASSDATGGWEQFF. The CDR3 bases are TGTGCCAGCAGTGACGCGACAGGGGGATGGGAGCAGTTCTTC.

The genes are TRBV5-1 and TRBJ1-1; D might be TRBD1 (5 bases). Germline V gives CDR1 SGHRS, CDR2 YFSETQ. Trimming cost V 1 base and J 1 base, with 8 bases left between them. The CDR3 runs to 14 residues. The CDR3 bases are TGCGCCAGCAGCTTGTGGACACCGAACACTGAAGCTTTCTTT. This sequence encodes CASSLWTPNTEAFF.

The rearrangement uses TRBV19 and TRBJ1-2; TRBD1 matches at 12 bases. Germline V gene sequence: CDR1 LNHDA, CDR2 SQIVND (reference sequence). The CDR3 consists of 13 residues. J was trimmed by 8 bases and V by 7 bases; bases with no gene match: 5. CDR3 residues: CASTMGQGAGYTF. In DNA, the CDR3 is TGTGCCAGTACCATGGGACAGGGGGCGGGCTACACCTTC.

V and J are TRBV11-3 and TRBJ2-1; 7 bases map to TRBD2. CDR3 size: 15 residues. J gave up 7 bases and V 1 base, and 7 bases lay outside the gene matches. The germline V gene has CDR1 SGHNT and CDR2 YENEEA. The CDR3: CASSLGMGGRNEQFF. The CDR3, as DNA: TGTGCCAGCAGCTTAGGGATGGGGGGGAGAAATGAGCAGTTCTTC.

The gene calls are TRBV5-8 and TRBJ1-2; D is possibly TRBD1 (5 bases). The CDR3 extends over 13 amino acids. The V and J ends lost 4 bases and 8 bases respectively, with 15 bases between them. The germline gives CDR1 SGHTS, CDR2 YDEGEE. The CDR3 region is CASSLKRTRGYTF. The DNA for the CDR3 is TGTGCCAGCAGCCTGAAAAGGACACGCGGCTACACCTTC. Combining the CDR3 with reference TRBV5-8 and TRBJ1-2 gives the whole variable domain EAGVTQSPTHLIKTRGQQATLRCSPISGHTSVYWYQQALGLGLQFLLWYDEGEERNRGNFPPRFSGRQFPNYSSELNVNALELEDSALYLCASSLKRTRGYTFGSGTRLTVV.

The chain recombines TRBV19 with TRBJ1-5; D remains unclear. Germline loops: CDR1 LNHDA, CDR2 SQIVND (reference sequence). V shed 6 bases and J shed 0 bases, with 21 bases lying between them. The CDR3 has 18 amino acids. CDR3 sequence: CASRAGGGDLYSNQPQHF. In DNA, the CDR3 is TGTGCCAGTAGAGCCGGCGGAGGCGACCTCTATAGCAATCAGCCCCAGCATTTT.

The chain employs TRBV27 and TRBJ1-1, with 12 bases aligning to TRBD1. This CDR3 spans 14 amino acids. Germline CDR1 is MNHEY and CDR2 is SMNVEV (reference sequence). V lost 5 bases and J lost 8; bases outside the gene matches: 6. The DNA for the CDR3 is TGTGCCAGCAGTAGGGACAGGGGGCGTTCCGAAGCTTTCTTT. This sequence encodes CASSRDRGRSEAFF.

The chain employs TRBV15 and TRBJ2-7, with D possibly being TRBD2 (5 bases). V was shortened by 0 bases and J by 2 bases, with 11 bases between the two germline ends. This CDR3 is built from 15 residues. Germline CDR1 and CDR2: LNHNV and YYDKDF (reference sequence). The CDR3 region has the DNA TGTGCCACCAGCAGAGATGGGTCCGGGGCCTACGAGCAGTACTTC. Its protein product is CATSRDGSGAYEQYF.

The chain uses TRBV7-6 and TRBJ1-5; 9 nucleotides agree with TRBD1. The CDR3 spans 17 residues. Germline trimming cut 1 base from V and 6 bases from J; bases unmatched to any gene: 10. From germline, CDR1 is SGHVS and CDR2 FNYEAQ. This chain's CDR3 is CASSLGTPGQGGQPQHF. CDR3 nucleotide sequence: TGTGCCAGCAGCTTAGGCACCCCGGGACAGGGCGGTCAGCCCCAGCATTTT.

The chain recombines TRBV12-1 with TRBJ2-2; the DNA was not compared with TRBD2, the D call given in the table. TRBV12-1 counts as a pseudogene. The CDR3 length is 19 residues. CDR3 coding DNA: TGTGCCAGCAGCTTTGGGGACGAGGTAGCGGGGGGGCCAATCGGGGAGCTGTTTTTT. It encodes CASSFGDEVAGGPIGELFF.

The V gene is TRBV7-2, the J gene TRBJ1-6; TRBD1 matches 7 bases. Trimming at V came to 6 bases and at J to 6 bases, leaving 11 bases not matched to a gene. CDR3 length equals 16 residues. The germline CDR1 and CDR2 sequences are SGHTA and FQGNSA. The CDR3 loop is CASRKHGDSLNSPLHF. CDR3 DNA: TGTGCCAGCAGAAAACATGGGGACAGCCTTAATTCACCCCTCCACTTT.

This chain links TRBV5-1 with TRBJ1-4, with TRBD1 identical over 8 bases. V lost 0 bases and J lost 4; bases outside the gene matches: 2. CDR1 is SGHRS, CDR2 YFSETQ, per germline. CDR3 size: 15 residues. Here the CDR3 reads CASSLDGQGNEKLFF. In nucleotides, the CDR3 is TGCGCCAGCAGCTTGGATGGACAGGGTAATGAAAAACTGTTTTTT.

The V and J genes are TRBV7-3 and TRBJ2-2; D is unresolved. Trimming stripped 6 bases from V and 1 base from J, with 15 bases between. The CDR3 extends over 16 amino acids. The germline CDR1 and CDR2 sequences are SGHTA and FQGTGA. CDR3 in amino acids: CASSSPTTRNTGELFF. CDR3 bases: TGTGCCAGCAGTTCGCCCACTACGAGGAACACCGGGGAGCTGTTTTTT.

The chain uses TRBV7-2 and TRBJ1-4, with D perhaps matching TRBD1 (6 bases). V was clipped by 6 bases and J by 4 bases, with 12 bases between them. CDR3 length equals 14 residues. Per germline, CDR1 SGHTA and CDR2 FQGNSA. The CDR3 coding sequence is TGTGCCAGCAGACCAGGGACAAGTAATGAAAAACTGTTTTTT. It is translated as CASRPGTSNEKLFF.

V and J are TRBV6-4 and TRBJ2-1; 9 nucleotides agree with TRBD2. Germline lookup yields CDR1 MRHNA and CDR2 SNTAGT. This CDR3 contains 14 residues. The V gene end was trimmed by 5 bases and the J gene end by 3 bases; junction bases not matched to a gene: 2. CDR3 in DNA: TGTGCCAGCAGTCGAGCGGGGGGCTACAATGAGCAGTTCTTC. As protein: CASSRAGGYNEQFF.

The V and J genes are TRBV19 and TRBJ2-2; 9 positions agree with TRBD1. The V gene end was trimmed by 2 bases and the J gene end by 5 bases; junction bases not matched to a gene: 9. The CDR3 runs to 17 residues. Per germline, CDR1 LNHDA and CDR2 SQIVND (reference sequence). The CDR3: CASSINRDRVKTGELFF. The CDR3 DNA reads TGTGCCAGTAGTATAAACCGGGACAGGGTGAAAACCGGGGAGCTGTTTTTT.